This T cell receptor (beta chain) emerged from a study of cytomegalovirus exposure and HLA in healthy donors. Donors likely had unrecorded immune exposures despite being nominally healthy when sampled. The PCR made use of 60 Vbeta and 13 Jbeta primers. Data came from immunoSEQ multiplex PCR; TCRdb stores just in-frame clones and leaves some out. The repertoire holds 97,000 or so clones, with approximately 77% as singletons. About this clone: Its antigen is currently unknown.

V trimming: 1 base; J trimming: 0 bases; junction bases outside the gene matches: 9. Germline CDR1 is SEHNR and CDR2 is FQNEAQ (reference sequence). CDR3 length: 18 residues. Study-level points and caveats: In a later analysis, a missense DCLRE1C variant was linked to TCR beta V- and J-gene trimming. Sequencing had likely introduced a cluster of highly shared sequence variants as an artifact. Earlier results showed most TCR beta V segments being productive about 87% or about 30% of the time.

This rearrangement joins TRBV7-9 to TRBJ2-1, with 7 bases aligning to TRBD1. This receptor was taken from a male donor in good health and CMV-seropositive. The sample consisted of PBMCs. CDR3 region: CASSLGITGVSSYNEQFF. Here the CDR3 DNA reads TGTGCCAGCAGCTTAGGTATCACAGGGGTGAGCTCCTACAATGAGCAGTTCTTC.